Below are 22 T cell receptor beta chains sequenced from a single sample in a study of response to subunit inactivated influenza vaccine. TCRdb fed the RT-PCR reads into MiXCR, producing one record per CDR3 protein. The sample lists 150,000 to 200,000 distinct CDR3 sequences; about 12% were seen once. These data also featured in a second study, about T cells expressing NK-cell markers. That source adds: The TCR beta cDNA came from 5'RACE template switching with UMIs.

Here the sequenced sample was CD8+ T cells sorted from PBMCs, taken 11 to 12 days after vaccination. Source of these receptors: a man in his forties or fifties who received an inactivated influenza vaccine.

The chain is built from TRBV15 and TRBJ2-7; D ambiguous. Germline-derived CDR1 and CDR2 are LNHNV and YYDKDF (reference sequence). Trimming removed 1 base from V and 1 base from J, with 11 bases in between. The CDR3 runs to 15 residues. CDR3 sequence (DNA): TGTGCCACCAGCAGAGGCCGGACCGGGTCCTACGAGCAGTACTTC. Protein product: CATSRGRTGSYEQYF.

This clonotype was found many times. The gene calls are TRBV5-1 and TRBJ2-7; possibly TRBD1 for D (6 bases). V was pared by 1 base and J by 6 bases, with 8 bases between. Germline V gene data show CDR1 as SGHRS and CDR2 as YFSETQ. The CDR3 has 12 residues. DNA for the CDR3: TGCGCCAGCAGCTTGACAGGGATCGAGCAGTACTTC. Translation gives CASSLTGIEQYF.

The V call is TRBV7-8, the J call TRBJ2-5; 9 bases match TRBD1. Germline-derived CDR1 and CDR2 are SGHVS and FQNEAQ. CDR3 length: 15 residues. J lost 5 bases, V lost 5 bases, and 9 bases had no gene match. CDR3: CASSRSGTGYETQYF. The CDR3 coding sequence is TGTGCCAGCAGCAGATCCGGGACAGGGTATGAGACCCAGTACTTC.

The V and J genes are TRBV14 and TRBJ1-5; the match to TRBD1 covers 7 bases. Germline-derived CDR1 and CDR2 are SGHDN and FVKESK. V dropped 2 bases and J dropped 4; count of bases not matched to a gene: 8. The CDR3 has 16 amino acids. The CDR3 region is CASSQLRQGRNQPQHF. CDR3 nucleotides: TGTGCCAGCAGCCAATTAAGACAGGGCAGAAATCAGCCCCAGCATTTT.

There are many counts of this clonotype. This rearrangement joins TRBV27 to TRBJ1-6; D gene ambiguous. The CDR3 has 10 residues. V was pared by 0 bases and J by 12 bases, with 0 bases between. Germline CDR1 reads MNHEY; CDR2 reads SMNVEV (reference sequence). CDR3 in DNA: TGTGCCAGCAGTTTATCACCCCTCCACTTT. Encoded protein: CASSLSPLHF.

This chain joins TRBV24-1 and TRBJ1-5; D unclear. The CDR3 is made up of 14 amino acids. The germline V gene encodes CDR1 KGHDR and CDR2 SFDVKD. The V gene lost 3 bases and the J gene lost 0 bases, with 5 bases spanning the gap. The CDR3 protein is CATSDGDSNQPQHF. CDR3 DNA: TGTGCCACCAGTGATGGGGATAGCAATCAGCCCCAGCATTTT.

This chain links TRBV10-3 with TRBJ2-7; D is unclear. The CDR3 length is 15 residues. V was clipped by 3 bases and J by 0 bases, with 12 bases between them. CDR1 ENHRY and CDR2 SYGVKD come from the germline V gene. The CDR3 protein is CAISEVEIISYEQYF. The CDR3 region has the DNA TGTGCCATCAGTGAAGTTGAGATAATCTCCTACGAGCAGTACTTC.

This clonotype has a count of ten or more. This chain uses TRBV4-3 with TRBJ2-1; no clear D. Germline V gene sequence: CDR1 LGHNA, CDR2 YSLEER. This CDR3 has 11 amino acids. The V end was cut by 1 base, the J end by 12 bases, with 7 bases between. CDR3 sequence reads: CASSQGGRQFF. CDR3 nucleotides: TGCGCCAGCAGCCAAGGTGGGCGGCAGTTCTTC.

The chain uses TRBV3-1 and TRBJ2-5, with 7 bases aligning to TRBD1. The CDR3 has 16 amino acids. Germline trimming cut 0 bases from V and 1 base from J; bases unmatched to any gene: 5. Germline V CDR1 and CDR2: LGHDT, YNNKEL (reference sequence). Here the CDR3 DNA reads TGTGCCAGCAGCCAAGACCTTACAGGGGTCCAAGAGACCCAGTACTTC. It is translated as CASSQDLTGVQETQYF.

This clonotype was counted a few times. CDR3 DNA: TGTGCCAGCAGTTACGCGACAGCAACCTACGAGCAGTACTTC. It is translated as CASSYATATYEQYF. The V gene is TRBV28, the J gene TRBJ2-7, with D perhaps TRBD1 (5 bases). Germline V lookup: CDR1 MDHEN, CDR2 SYDVKM. Deletions cut 4 bases from V and 2 bases from J, with 12 bases between. The CDR3 loop spans 14 amino acids.

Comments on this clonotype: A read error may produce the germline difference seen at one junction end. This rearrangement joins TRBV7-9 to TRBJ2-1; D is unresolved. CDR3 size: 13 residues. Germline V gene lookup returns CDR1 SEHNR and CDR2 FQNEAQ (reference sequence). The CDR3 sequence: CTSSPGPYNEQFF. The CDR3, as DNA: TGTACCAGCAGCCCCGGCCCCTACAATGAGCAGTTCTTC. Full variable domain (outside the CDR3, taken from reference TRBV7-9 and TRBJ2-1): DTGVSQNPRHKITKRGQNVTFRCDPISEHNRLYWYRQTLGQGPEFLTYFQNEAQLEKSRLLSDRFSAERPKGSFSTLEIQRTEQGDSAMYLCTSSPGPYNEQFFGPGTRLTVL.

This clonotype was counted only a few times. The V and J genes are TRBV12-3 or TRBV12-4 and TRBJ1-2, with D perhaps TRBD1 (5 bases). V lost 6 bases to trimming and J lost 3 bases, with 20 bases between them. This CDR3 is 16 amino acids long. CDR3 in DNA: TGTGCCAGCAGCTCTATGGGCCCCGGGGCGGACTATGGCTACACCTTC. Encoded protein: CASSSMGPGADYGYTF.

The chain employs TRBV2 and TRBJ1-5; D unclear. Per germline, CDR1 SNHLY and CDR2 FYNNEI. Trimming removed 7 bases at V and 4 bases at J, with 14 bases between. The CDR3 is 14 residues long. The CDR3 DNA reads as TGTGCCAGCACACCATCAGATAAAAATCAGCCCCAGCATTTT. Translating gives CASTPSDKNQPQHF.

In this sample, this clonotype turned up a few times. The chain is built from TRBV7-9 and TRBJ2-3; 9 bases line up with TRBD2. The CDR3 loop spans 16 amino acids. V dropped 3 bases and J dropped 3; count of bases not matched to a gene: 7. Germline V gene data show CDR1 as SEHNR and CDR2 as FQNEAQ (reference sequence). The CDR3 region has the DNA TGTGCCAGCAGCTTGGGCTCGAGCGGGAGGACAGATACGCAGTATTTT. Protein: CASSLGSSGRTDTQYF.

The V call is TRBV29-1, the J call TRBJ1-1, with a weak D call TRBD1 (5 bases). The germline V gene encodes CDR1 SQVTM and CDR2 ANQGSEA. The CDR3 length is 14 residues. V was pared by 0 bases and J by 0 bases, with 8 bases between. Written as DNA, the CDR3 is TGCAGCGTTGAAGAGGCAGGGCTGAACACTGAAGCTTTCTTT. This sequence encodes CSVEEAGLNTEAFF.

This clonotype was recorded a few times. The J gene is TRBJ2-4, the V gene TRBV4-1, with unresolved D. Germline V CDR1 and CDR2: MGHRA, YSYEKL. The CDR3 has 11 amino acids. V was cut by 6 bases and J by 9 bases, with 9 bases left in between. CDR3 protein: CASRHGSIQYF. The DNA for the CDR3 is TGCGCCAGCAGGCATGGAAGCATTCAGTACTTC.

The CDR3 is CASSLGHSRAFF. For the CDR3, the DNA is TGTGCCAGCAGCTTGGGGCACTCCCGAGCTTTCTTT. The rearrangement uses TRBV7-9 and TRBJ1-1; D might be TRBD1 (5 bases). CDR3 length equals 12 residues. Germline CDR1 is SEHNR and CDR2 is FQNEAQ (reference sequence). V was clipped by 3 bases and J by 10 bases, with 12 bases between them.

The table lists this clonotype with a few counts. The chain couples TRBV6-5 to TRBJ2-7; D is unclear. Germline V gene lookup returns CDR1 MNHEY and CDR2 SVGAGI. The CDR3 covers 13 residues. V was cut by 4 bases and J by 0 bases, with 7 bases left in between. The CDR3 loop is CASSWASSYEQYF. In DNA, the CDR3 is TGTGCCAGCAGTTGGGCGAGCTCCTACGAGCAGTACTTC.

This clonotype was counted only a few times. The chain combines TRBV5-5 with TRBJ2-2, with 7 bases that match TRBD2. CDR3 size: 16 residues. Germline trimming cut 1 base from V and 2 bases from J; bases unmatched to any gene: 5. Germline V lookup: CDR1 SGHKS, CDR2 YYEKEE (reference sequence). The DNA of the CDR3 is TGTGCCAGCAGCTTGCTAGCGGTCAGTAACACCGGGGAGCTGTTTTTT. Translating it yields CASSLLAVSNTGELFF.

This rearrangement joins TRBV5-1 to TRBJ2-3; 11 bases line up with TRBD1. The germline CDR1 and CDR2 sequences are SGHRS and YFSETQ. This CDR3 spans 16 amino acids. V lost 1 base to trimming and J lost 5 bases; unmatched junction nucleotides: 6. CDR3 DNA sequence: TGCGCCAGCAGCTTGCGACCGGGACAGGGGGAAGATACGCAGTATTTT. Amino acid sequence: CASSLRPGQGEDTQYF.

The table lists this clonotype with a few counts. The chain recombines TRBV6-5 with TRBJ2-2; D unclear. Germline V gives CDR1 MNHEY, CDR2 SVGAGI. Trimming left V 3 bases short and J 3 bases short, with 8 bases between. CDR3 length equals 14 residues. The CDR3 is CASSYSKDTGELFF. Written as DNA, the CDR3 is TGTGCCAGCAGTTATAGTAAGGACACCGGGGAGCTGTTTTTT.

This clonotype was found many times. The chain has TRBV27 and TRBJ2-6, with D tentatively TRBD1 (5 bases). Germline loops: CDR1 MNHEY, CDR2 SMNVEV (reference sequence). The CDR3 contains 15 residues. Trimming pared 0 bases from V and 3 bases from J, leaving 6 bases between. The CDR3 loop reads CASSLSGVGANVLTF. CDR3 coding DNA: TGTGCCAGCAGTTTATCAGGGGTTGGGGCCAACGTCCTGACTTTC.